This T cell receptor beta chain was sequenced during a study of cytomegalovirus exposure and HLA in healthy donors. Study results and caveats: Segments of the TCR beta V type were, in most cases, productive about 90% or about 30% of the time in an earlier analysis. Cytomegalovirus status, reportedly, was diagnosed with high specificity and sensitivity by the classifier.

The germline gives CDR1 MNHEY, CDR2 SVGAGI. The V and J ends lost 0 bases and 4 bases respectively, with 15 bases between them. This CDR3 has 16 residues. PCR amplification relied on 60 Vbeta primers (plus 13 Jbeta primers). Assay used: immunoSEQ multiplex PCR; TCRdb lists only in-frame clones, some missing. Among about 110,000 clones, around 75% were seen once, and the ten largest hold more than 2%. Of note for this clone: The antigen is undetermined.

Sequencing was carried out using PBMCs. This TCR derives from a man in his forties or fifties in good health and CMV-seronegative. The J gene is TRBJ1-1, the V gene TRBV6-5; a possible D gene is TRBD1 (5 bases). The CDR3, as DNA: TGTGCCAGCAGTTACTCGAACAGGCTTAGGGGCACTGAAGCTTTCTTT. Translated, it gives CASSYSNRLRGTEAFF.